This T cell receptor beta chain was recorded in a study of shared clonotypes between healthy human individuals. TCRdb's table, derived via immunoSEQ multiplex PCR, lists solely in-frame clones and lacks some. The data show around 2.5 million clones, over 85% seen once. V lost 1 base to trimming and J lost 2 bases, with 11 bases between them. CDR3 length equals 15 residues. Germline lookup yields CDR1 SGHRS and CDR2 YFSETQ. This clone was detected once. This sequence joins TRBV5-1 and TRBJ2-3; the D gene is possibly TRBD1 (6 bases). Input material: naive CD4+ T cells from PBMCs. This sample's subset: CD45RA+ positively selected. The receptor was isolated from a man between 18 and 35 years old in good health. Some clones in this sample may be carry-over from other donors' samples. CDR3: CASSLQGTYTDTQYF. The CDR3 DNA is TGCGCCAGCAGCTTGCAGGGGACATACACAGATACGCAGTATTTT.